The rows below give T cell receptor beta chains drawn from one sample of a study of identical twins. Via MiXCR, TCRdb re-called the 5' RACE reads, giving one row per CDR3 protein. The table shows about 920,000 distinct CDR3 sequences, with about 12% occurring only once. Another study also made use of these data, one on yellow fever vaccine responses in identical twins.

The specimen sequenced was PBMCs. The receptors shown here come from a woman aged 18-29 years in good health. Each CDR3 is given with its conserved first and last residue. Fields, in order: J gene, clone size, D gene, V gene, CDR3 protein, CDR3 DNA. D genes are given only for firm matches. Rows give clone size only sometimes, using once, few, many, or a class for an expanded clone.

>TRBJ2-7|-|TRBD1|TRBV29-1
CSVADRVNEQYF
TGCAGCGTTGCGGACAGGGTTAACGAGCAGTACTTC
>TRBJ2-1|few|TRBD2|TRBV14
CASSLYGTSLQFF
TGTGCCAGCAGCCTATACGGGACTAGCCTGCAGTTCTTC
>TRBJ2-7|many|-|TRBV7-2
CASSLGRLSSYEQYF
TGTGCCAGCAGCTTAGGTCGGTTATCCTCCTACGAGCAGTACTTC
>TRBJ1-6|-|TRBD1|TRBV12-3/TRBV12-4
CASSRTGGISPLHF
TGTGCCAGCAGCCGGACAGGGGGTATATCACCCCTCCACTTT
>TRBJ2-7|-|-|TRBV7-4
CASSPRTRQLFFEQYF
TGTGCCAGCAGCCCCCGGACACGTCAGTTATTCTTCGAGCAGTACTTC
>TRBJ2-1|-|TRBD2|TRBV27
CASSPWTSGGGNEQFF
TGTGCCAGCAGTCCATGGACTAGCGGGGGAGGAAATGAGCAGTTCTTC
>TRBJ1-1|many|-|TRBV2
CASSGGYTEAFF
TGTGCCAGCAGTGGGGGATACACTGAAGCTTTCTTT
>TRBJ1-6|-|-|TRBV6-4
CASSEGGFNSPLHF
TGTGCCAGCAGTGAAGGGGGGTTCAATTCACCCCTCCACTTT
>TRBJ2-3|many|-|TRBV29-1
CSVVIAPTDTQYF
TGCAGCGTTGTGATAGCGCCCACAGATACGCAGTATTTT
>TRBJ2-5|few|-|TRBV28
CASGGVRYQETQYF
TGTGCCAGCGGTGGGGTTAGGTACCAAGAGACCCAGTACTTC
>TRBJ1-1|few|-|TRBV25-1
CASRKVGGGGTEAFF
TGTGCCAGCAGAAAGGTCGGGGGCGGGGGCACTGAAGCTTTCTTT
>TRBJ2-5|few|-|TRBV20-1
CSAPFLQGYQETQYF
TGCAGTGCTCCATTCCTTCAGGGGTACCAAGAGACCCAGTACTTC
>TRBJ1-6|-|TRBD1|TRBV6-4
CASRETGIGDSPLHF
TGTGCCAGCAGGGAGACAGGGATTGGGGATTCACCCCTCCACTTT
>TRBJ2-2|-|-|TRBV15
CATTPGGSDTGELFF
TGTGCCACCACCCCGGGGGGCAGCGACACCGGGGAGCTGTTTTTT
>TRBJ2-1|many|-|TRBV28
CASSLASSSYNEQFF
TGTGCCAGCAGTTTAGCTTCTAGCTCCTACAATGAGCAGTTCTTC
>TRBJ2-1|-|-|TRBV12-3/TRBV12-4
CASSLSRPYDEQFF
TGTGCCAGCAGTTTAAGTCGACCCTACGATGAGCAGTTCTTC
>TRBJ2-7|few|-|TRBV6-1
CATHLGSFGYEQYF
TGTGCCACCCACCTGGGGTCGTTCGGCTACGAGCAGTACTTC
>TRBJ1-4|-|-|TRBV7-6
CASSLGDIWGEKLFF
TGTGCCAGCAGCTTAGGTGACATCTGGGGAGAAAAACTGTTTTTT
>TRBJ2-1|-|-|TRBV5-6
CASGPGPSSYNEQFF
TGTGCCAGCGGCCCGGGGCCGAGCTCCTACAATGAGCAGTTCTTC
>TRBJ2-6|few|-|TRBV19
CASSSPPGANVLTF
TGTGCCAGTAGTAGTCCTCCCGGGGCCAACGTCCTGACTTTC
>TRBJ2-1|-|TRBD2|TRBV7-3
CASSLVRLAGGQNEQFF
TGTGCCAGCAGCTTAGTAAGGCTAGCGGGAGGACAGAATGAGCAGTTCTTC
>TRBJ2-7|-|TRBD1|TRBV10-3
CAISKSDRGSYEQYF
TGTGCCATCAGTAAGTCGGACAGGGGTTCCTACGAGCAGTACTTC
>TRBJ1-1|few|TRBD1|TRBV6-1
CASSEWGTGGTEAFF
TGTGCCAGCAGTGAATGGGGGACAGGGGGCACTGAAGCTTTCTTT
>TRBJ2-7|many|-|TRBV18
CASSPGGLVYEQYF
TGTGCCAGCTCACCTGGGGGTTTAGTCTACGAGCAGTACTTC
>TRBJ1-1|few|-|TRBV29-1
CSVETFEGNTEAFF
TGCAGCGTTGAAACGTTTGAGGGGAACACTGAAGCTTTCTTT
>TRBJ2-3|few|TRBD2|TRBV28
CASSSGGTSGATDTQYF
TGTGCCAGCAGTTCCGGCGGGACTAGCGGGGCCACAGATACGCAGTATTTT
>TRBJ1-5|-|TRBD1|TRBV12-3/TRBV12-4
CASSTGVGQPQHF
TGTGCCAGCTCGACAGGGGTTGGGCAGCCCCAGCATTTT
>TRBJ2-4|few|-|TRBV9
CASSAQRQDPLAKNIQYF
TGTGCCAGCAGCGCCCAGCGACAGGATCCTCTAGCCAAAAACATTCAGTACTTC
>TRBJ2-7|-|TRBD2|TRBV24-1
CATSGAPGTSEAYEQYF
TGTGCCACCAGTGGCGCTCCCGGGACTAGCGAGGCCTACGAGCAGTACTTC
>TRBJ2-2|-|TRBD2|TRBV20-1
CSARDQAAGGPNTGELFF
TGCAGTGCTAGAGATCAGGCAGCGGGGGGGCCAAACACCGGGGAGCTGTTTTTT
>TRBJ2-5|few|-|TRBV25-1
CASTGEETQYF
TGTGCCAGCACTGGGGAAGAGACCCAGTACTTC
>TRBJ1-1|-|TRBD1|TRBV29-1
CSHRMIQGRTEAFF
TGCAGCCACCGGATGATACAGGGGCGGACTGAAGCTTTCTTT
>TRBJ2-2|-|-|TRBV3-1
CASSPRGVDTGELFF
TGTGCCAGCAGCCCGAGGGGAGTCGACACCGGGGAGCTGTTTTTT
>TRBJ2-7|-|TRBD1|TRBV27
CASSLTGLLDEQYF
TGTGCCAGCAGTTTGACAGGGCTGCTAGACGAGCAGTACTTC
>TRBJ1-2|-|-|TRBV12-3/TRBV12-4
CASSLEGRVGGYTF
TGTGCCAGCAGTTTAGAGGGCAGGGTGGGTGGCTACACCTTC
>TRBJ2-5|once|-|TRBV7-9
CASSFRGEETQYF
TGTGCCAGCAGCTTCCGAGGGGAAGAGACCCAGTACTTC
>TRBJ2-1|many|TRBD1|TRBV10-3
CAISDMTGWFF
TGTGCCATCAGTGATATGACAGGGTGGTTCTTC
>TRBJ2-7|few|TRBD1|TRBV7-9
CASSSTGTGTYEQYF
TGTGCCAGCAGTTCTACCGGGACAGGTACCTACGAGCAGTACTTC
>TRBJ2-1|few|TRBD2|TRBV12-3/TRBV12-4
CASSSGLAGAPLRNEQFF
TGTGCCAGCAGTTCGGGACTAGCGGGAGCCCCCCTAAGAAATGAGCAGTTCTTC
>TRBJ2-3|-|-|TRBV20-1
CSAREGGGPPQVTDTQYF
TGCAGTGCTAGAGAGGGGGGGGGCCCACCCCAAGTCACAGATACGCAGTATTTT
>TRBJ2-1|many|-|TRBV5-1
CASSSIAAAGYNEQFF
TGCGCCAGCAGCTCAATAGCGGCCGCCGGGTACAATGAGCAGTTCTTC
>TRBJ2-1|few|-|TRBV18
CASSPEFVRDEQFF
TGTGCCAGCTCGCCCGAGTTTGTTCGGGATGAGCAGTTCTTC
>TRBJ2-2|-|-|TRBV2
CASRVARETGELFF
TGTGCCAGCAGGGTGGCAAGGGAAACCGGGGAGCTGTTTTTT
>TRBJ2-2|few|TRBD2|TRBV5-1
CASSGRTSGTGELFF
TGCGCCAGCAGCGGAAGGACTAGCGGGACCGGGGAGCTGTTTTTT
>TRBJ2-7|-|TRBD1|TRBV14
CASSPPGGTYEQYF
TGTGCCAGCAGCCCCCCAGGGGGAACGTACGAGCAGTACTTC
>TRBJ2-3|-|-|TRBV6-5
CASSSRTANTQYF
TGTGCCAGCAGTTCTCGGACAGCAAATACGCAGTATTTT
>TRBJ2-5|few|TRBD2|TRBV28
CASRPGGNQETQYF
TGTGCCAGCAGACCGGGGGGGAACCAAGAGACCCAGTACTTC
>TRBJ2-5|few|TRBD1|TRBV6-1
CASSVPGTGHSKTQYF
TGTGCCAGCAGCGTCCCCGGGACAGGACACTCTAAGACCCAGTACTTC
>TRBJ1-3|-|-|TRBV6-1
CASSDGPRNTIYF
TGTGCCAGCAGTGACGGGCCTCGAAACACCATATATTTT
>TRBJ2-3|few|-|TRBV9
CASSPGDPLDTQYF
TGTGCCAGCAGCCCGGGGGACCCCCTAGATACGCAGTATTTT
>TRBJ1-1|few|-|TRBV28
CASSPSLLPHEAFF
TGTGCCAGCAGTCCTTCGTTACTCCCCCATGAAGCTTTCTTT
>TRBJ1-6|-|-|TRBV14
CASSPDTSSYNSPLHF
TGTGCCAGCAGCCCCGACACGAGCTCCTATAATTCACCCCTCCACTTT
>TRBJ1-1|-|TRBD1|TRBV29-1
CSGGQGANTEAFF
TGCAGCGGGGGACAGGGGGCGAACACTGAAGCTTTCTTT
>TRBJ2-2|-|-|TRBV3-1
CASSPDLVSGGDLFF
TGTGCCAGCAGCCCCGACTTAGTATCCGGCGGGGACCTGTTTTTT
>TRBJ1-1|many|-|TRBV6-2/TRBV6-3
CASSYRGGDTEAFF
TGTGCCAGCAGTTATCGAGGGGGGGACACTGAAGCTTTCTTT
>TRBJ1-1|few|-|TRBV7-8
CASSSLVGVPEAFF
TGTGCCAGCAGCTCCCTCGTCGGGGTCCCTGAAGCTTTCTTT
>TRBJ2-7|few|-|TRBV7-4
CASSSTVTYEQYF
TGTGCCAGCAGCTCGACAGTCACCTACGAGCAGTACTTC
>TRBJ2-3|-|TRBD2|TRBV20-1
CSGLGGGSTDTQYF
TGCAGTGGACTCGGCGGGGGTAGCACAGATACGCAGTATTTT
>TRBJ2-2|-|TRBD1|TRBV2
CASGTRTGRTGELFF
TGTGCCAGCGGAACGAGGACAGGGCGCACCGGGGAGCTGTTTTTT
>TRBJ2-1|many|TRBD1|TRBV27
CASSDRRTGGTRVGYNEQFF
TGTGCCAGCAGTGACCGCCGGACAGGGGGCACACGAGTGGGCTACAATGAGCAGTTCTTC